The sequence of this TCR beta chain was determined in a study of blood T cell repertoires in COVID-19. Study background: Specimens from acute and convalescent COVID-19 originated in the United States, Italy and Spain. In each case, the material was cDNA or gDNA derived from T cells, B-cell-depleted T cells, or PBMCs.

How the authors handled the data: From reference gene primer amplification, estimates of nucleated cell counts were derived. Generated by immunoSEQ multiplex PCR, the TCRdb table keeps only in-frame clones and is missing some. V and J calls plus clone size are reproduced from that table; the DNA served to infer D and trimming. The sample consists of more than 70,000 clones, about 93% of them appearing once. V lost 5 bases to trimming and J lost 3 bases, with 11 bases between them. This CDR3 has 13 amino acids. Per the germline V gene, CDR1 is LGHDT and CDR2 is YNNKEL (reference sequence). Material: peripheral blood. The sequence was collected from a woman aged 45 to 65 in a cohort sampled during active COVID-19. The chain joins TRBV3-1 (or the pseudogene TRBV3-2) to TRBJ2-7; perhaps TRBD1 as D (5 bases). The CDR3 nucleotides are TGTGCCAGCAGCTACCTAGGGGTCTACGAGCAGTACTTC. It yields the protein CASSYLGVYEQYF.